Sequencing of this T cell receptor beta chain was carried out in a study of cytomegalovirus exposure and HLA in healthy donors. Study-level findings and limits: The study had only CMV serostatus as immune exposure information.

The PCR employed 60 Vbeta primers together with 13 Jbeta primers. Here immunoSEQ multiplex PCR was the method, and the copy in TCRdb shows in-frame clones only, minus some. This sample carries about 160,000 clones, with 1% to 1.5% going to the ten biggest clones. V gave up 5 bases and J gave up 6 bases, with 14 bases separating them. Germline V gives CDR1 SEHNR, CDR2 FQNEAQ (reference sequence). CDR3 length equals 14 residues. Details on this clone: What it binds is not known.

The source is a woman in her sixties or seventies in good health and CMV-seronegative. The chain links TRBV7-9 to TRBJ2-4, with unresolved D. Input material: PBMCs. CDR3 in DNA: TGTGCCAGCAGCGGTAGCCCTGGCCTAAACATTCAGTACTTC. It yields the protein CASSGSPGLNIQYF. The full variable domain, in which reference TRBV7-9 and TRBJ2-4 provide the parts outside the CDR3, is DTGVSQNPRHKITKRGQNVTFRCDPISEHNRLYWYRQTLGQGPEFLTYFQNEAQLEKSRLLSDRFSAERPKGSFSTLEIQRTEQGDSAMYLCASSGSPGLNIQYFGAGTRLSVL.